This T cell receptor (beta chain) was sequenced for a study of T cell responses to AZD1222 COVID-19 vaccine. This clone was found once. Antigen: not known. Overall study findings and caveats: Baseline serostatus was positive in only five to seven AZD1222 recipients.

Second doses at about 4 or about 12 weeks were pooled. TCRdb's copy holds only in-frame clones and misses some; the assay was immunoSEQ multiplex PCR. The table has around 85,000 clones, 90% seen once. CDR1 and CDR2 (germline): SEHNR, FQNEAQ (reference sequence). The CDR3 covers 15 residues. Trimming shortened V by 6 bases and J by 0 bases, and 9 bases separated the two germline ends. Sequencing used peripheral blood, obtained 28 days after the second AZD1222 dose. The chain links TRBV7-9 to TRBJ1-6; D may be TRBD1 (5 bases). This TCR was sampled from an adult who received the AZD1222 COVID-19 vaccine. Here the CDR3 reads CASSRGSSYNSPLHF. The DNA for the CDR3 is TGTGCCAGCAGTCGGGGGAGCTCCTATAATTCACCCCTCCACTTT.